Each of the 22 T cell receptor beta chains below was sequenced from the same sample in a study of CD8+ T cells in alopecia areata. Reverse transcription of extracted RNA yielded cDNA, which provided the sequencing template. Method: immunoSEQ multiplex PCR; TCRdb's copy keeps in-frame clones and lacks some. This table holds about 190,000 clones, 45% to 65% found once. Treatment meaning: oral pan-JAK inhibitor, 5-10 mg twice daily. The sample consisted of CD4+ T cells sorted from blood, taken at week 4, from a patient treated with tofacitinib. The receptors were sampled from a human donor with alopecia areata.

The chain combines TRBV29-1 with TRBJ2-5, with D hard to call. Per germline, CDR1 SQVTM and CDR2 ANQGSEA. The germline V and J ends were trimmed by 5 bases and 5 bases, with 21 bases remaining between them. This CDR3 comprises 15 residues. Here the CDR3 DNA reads TGCAGCGTTATACTATTGAAGTGGAATGGCGAGACCCAGTACTTC. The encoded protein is CSVILLKWNGETQYF. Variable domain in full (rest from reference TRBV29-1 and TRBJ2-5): SAVISQKPSRDICQRGTSLTIQCQVDSQVTMMFWYRQQPGQSLTLIATANQGSEATYESGFVIDKFPISRPNLTFSTLTVSNMSPEDSSIYLCSVILLKWNGETQYFGPGTRLLVL.

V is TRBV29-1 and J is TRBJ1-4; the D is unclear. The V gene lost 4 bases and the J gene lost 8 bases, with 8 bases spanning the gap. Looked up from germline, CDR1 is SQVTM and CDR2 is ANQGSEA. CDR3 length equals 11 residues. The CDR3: CSVVVGEKLFF. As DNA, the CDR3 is TGCAGCGTTGTCGTAGGAGAAAAACTGTTTTTT. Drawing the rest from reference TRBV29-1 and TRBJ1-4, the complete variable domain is SAVISQKPSRDICQRGTSLTIQCQVDSQVTMMFWYRQQPGQSLTLIATANQGSEATYESGFVIDKFPISRPNLTFSTLTVSNMSPEDSSIYLCSVVVGEKLFFGSGTQLSVL.

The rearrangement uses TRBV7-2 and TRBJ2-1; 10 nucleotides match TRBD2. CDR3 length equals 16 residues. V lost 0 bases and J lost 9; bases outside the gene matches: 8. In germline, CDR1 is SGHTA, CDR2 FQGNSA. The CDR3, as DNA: TGTGCCAGCAGCTTAGCCAGCGGGAGGGAGGGTGGTGAGCAGTTCTTC. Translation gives CASSLASGREGGEQFF.

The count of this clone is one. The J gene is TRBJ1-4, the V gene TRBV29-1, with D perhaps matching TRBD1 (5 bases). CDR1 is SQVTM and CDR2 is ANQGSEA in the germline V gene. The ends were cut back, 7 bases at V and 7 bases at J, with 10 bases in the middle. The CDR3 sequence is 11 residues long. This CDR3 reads CSGRVGEKLFF. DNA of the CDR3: TGCAGCGGCAGGGTGGGTGAAAAACTGTTTTTT. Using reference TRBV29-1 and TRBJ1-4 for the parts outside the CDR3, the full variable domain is SAVISQKPSRDICQRGTSLTIQCQVDSQVTMMFWYRQQPGQSLTLIATANQGSEATYESGFVIDKFPISRPNLTFSTLTVSNMSPEDSSIYLCSGRVGEKLFFGSGTQLSVL.

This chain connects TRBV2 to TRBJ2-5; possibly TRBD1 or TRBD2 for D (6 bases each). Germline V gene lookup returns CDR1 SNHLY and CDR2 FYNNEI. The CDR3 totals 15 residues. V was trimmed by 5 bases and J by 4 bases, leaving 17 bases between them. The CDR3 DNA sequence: TGTGCCAGCAGTCGCTCGGAGGGGGGAAGAGAGACCCAGTACTTC. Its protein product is CASSRSEGGRETQYF.

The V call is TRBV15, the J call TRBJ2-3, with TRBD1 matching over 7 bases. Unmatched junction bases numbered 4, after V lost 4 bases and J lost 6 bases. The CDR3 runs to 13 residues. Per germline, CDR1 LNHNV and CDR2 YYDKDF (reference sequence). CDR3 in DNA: TGTGCCACCAGCATAACAGGGGAGGATACGCAGTATTTT. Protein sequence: CATSITGEDTQYF.

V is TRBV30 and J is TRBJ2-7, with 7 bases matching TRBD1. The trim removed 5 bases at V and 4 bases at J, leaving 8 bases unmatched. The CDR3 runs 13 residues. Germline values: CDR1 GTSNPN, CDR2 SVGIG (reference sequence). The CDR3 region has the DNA TGTGCCTGGGCCAGGGACAGAGATTACGAGCAGTACTTC. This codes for CAWARDRDYEQYF. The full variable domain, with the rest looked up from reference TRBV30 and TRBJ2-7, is SQTIHQWPATLVQPVGSPLSLECTVEGTSNPNLYWYRQAAGRGLQLLFYSVGIGQISSEVPQNLSASRPQDRQFILSSKKLLLSDSGFYLCAWARDRDYEQYFGPGTRLTVT.

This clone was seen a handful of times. The CDR3 sequence is CASSVAQFYGYTF. As DNA, the CDR3 is TGTGCCAGCAGCGTAGCTCAGTTCTATGGCTACACCTTC. This sequence joins TRBV9 and TRBJ1-2; D gene unclear. The CDR3 is 13 amino acids. Germline CDR1 is SGDLS and CDR2 is YYNGEE. Deletions cut 0 bases from V and 4 bases from J, with 7 bases between.

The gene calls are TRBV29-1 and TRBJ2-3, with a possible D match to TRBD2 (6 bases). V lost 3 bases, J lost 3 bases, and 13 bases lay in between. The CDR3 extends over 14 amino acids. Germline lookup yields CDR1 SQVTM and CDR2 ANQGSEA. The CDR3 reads CSVDGGVRTDTQYF. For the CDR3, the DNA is TGCAGCGTTGACGGGGGAGTAAGGACAGATACGCAGTATTTT.

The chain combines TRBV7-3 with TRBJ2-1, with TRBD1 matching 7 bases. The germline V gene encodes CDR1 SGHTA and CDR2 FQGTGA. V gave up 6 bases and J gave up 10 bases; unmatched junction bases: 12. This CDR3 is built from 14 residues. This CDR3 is CASSPGTDYREQFF. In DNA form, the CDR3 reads TGTGCCAGCAGTCCCGGGACAGATTACAGGGAGCAGTTCTTC. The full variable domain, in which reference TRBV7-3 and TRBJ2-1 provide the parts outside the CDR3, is GAGVSQTPSNKVTEKGKYVELRCDPISGHTALYWYRQSLGQGPEFLIYFQGTGAADDSGLPNDRFFAVRPEGSVSTLKIQRTERGDSAVYLCASSPGTDYREQFFGPGTRLTVL.

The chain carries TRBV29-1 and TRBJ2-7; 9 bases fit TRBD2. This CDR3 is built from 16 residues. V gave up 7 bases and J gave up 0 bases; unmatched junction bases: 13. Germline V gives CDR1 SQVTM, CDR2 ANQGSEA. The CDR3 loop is CSALPLAGEHSYEQYF. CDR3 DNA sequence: TGCAGCGCGCTACCCTTAGCGGGGGAACACTCCTACGAGCAGTACTTC.

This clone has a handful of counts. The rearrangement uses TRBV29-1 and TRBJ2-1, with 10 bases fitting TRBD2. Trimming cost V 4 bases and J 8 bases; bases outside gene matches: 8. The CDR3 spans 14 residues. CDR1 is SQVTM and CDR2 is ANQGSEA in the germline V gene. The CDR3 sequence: CSVATSGVSHEQFF. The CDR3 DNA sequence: TGCAGCGTTGCCACTAGCGGGGTCTCGCATGAGCAGTTCTTC.

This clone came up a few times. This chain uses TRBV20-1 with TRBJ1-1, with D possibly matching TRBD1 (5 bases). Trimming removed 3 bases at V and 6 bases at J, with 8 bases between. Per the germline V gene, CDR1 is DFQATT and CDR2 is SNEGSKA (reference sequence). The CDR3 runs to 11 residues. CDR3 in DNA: TGCAGTGCTAGCCGGGACGCTGAAGCTTTCTTT. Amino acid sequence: CSASRDAEAFF.

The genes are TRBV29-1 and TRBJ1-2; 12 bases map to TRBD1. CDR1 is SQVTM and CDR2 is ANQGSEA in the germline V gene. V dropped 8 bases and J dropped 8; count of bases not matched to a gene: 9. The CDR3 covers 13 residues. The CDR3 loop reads CSTPGTGGKGYTF. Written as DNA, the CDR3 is TGCAGCACCCCCGGGACAGGGGGCAAAGGCTACACCTTC.

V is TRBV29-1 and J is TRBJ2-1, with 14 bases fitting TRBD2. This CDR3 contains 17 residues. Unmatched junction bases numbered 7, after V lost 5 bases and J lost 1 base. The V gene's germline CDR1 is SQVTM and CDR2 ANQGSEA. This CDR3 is CSVTGTSGSRSYNEQFF. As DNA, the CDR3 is TGCAGCGTTACCGGGACTAGCGGGAGTAGGTCCTACAATGAGCAGTTCTTC.

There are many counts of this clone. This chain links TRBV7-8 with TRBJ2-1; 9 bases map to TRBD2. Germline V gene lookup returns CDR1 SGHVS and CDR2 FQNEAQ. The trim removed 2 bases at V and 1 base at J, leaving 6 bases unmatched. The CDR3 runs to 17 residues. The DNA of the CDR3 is TGTGCCAGCAGCTTAACAGCGGGAGGCCTATCCTACAATGAGCAGTTCTTC. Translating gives CASSLTAGGLSYNEQFF.

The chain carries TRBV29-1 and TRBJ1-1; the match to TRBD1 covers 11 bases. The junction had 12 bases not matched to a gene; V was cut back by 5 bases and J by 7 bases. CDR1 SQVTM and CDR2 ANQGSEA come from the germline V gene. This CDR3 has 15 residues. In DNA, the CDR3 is TGCAGCGTTCTCGTAGGACAGGGGGCATCAGGTGAAGCTTTCTTT. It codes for CSVLVGQGASGEAFF.

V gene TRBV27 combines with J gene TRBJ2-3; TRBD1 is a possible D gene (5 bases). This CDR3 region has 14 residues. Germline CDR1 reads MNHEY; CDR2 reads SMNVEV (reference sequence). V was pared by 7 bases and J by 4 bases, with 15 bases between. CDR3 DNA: TGTGCCAGCATTGGGGCCAACCGAGCAGATACGCAGTATTTT. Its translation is CASIGANRADTQYF.

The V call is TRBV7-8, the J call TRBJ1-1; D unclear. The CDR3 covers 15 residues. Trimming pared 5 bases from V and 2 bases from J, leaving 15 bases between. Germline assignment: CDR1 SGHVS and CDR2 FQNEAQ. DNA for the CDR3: TGTGCCAGCAGCCCCGGGCGCTTTACTAACACTGAAGCTTTCTTT. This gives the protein CASSPGRFTNTEAFF.

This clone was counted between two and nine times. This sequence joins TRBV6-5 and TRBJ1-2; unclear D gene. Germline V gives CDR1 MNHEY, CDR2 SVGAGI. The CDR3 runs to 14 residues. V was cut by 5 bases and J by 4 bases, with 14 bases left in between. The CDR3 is CASSTLGEIYGYTF. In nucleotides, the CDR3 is TGTGCCAGCAGTACTCTTGGGGAGATCTATGGCTACACCTTC.

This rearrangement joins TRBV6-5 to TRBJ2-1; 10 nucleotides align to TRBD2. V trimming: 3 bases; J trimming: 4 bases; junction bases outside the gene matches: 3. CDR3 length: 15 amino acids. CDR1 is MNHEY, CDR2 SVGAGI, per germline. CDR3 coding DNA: TGTGCCAGCAGTTATGGACTAGCGGTGTACAATGAGCAGTTCTTC. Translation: CASSYGLAVYNEQFF.

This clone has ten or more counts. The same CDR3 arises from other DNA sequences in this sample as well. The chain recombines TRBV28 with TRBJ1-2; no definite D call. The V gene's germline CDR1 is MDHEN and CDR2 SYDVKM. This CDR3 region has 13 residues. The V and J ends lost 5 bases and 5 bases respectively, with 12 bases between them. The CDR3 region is CASSPPGEYGYTF. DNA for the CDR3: TGTGCCAGCAGTCCCCCTGGAGAATATGGCTACACCTTC.